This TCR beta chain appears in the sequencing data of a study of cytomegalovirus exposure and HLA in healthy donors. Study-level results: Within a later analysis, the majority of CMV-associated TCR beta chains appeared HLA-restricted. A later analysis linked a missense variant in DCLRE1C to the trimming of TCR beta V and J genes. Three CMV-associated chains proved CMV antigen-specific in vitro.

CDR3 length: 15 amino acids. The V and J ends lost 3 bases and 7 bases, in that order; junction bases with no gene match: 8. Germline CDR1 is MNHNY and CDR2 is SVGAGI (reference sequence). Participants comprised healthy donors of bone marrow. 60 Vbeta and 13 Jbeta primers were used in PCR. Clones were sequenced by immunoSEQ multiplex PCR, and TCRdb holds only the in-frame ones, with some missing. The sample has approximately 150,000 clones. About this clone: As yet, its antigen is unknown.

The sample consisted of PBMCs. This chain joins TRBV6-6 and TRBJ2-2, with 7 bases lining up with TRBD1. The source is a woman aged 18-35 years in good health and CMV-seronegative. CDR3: CASSYQGGEGGELFF. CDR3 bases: TGTGCCAGCAGTTATCAAGGGGGCGAAGGCGGGGAGCTGTTTTTT.